This T cell receptor (beta chain) was identified in a study of blood T cell repertoires in COVID-19. Turning to the study itself: The United States, Italy and Spain supplied acute and convalescent COVID-19 samples. T cells, B-cell-depleted T cells, or PBMCs provided the cDNA or gDNA that served as material.

How the authors handled the data: Amplification with reference gene primers provided the estimates of nucleated cell counts. The assay was immunoSEQ multiplex PCR, and TCRdb's table has in-frame clones only and misses some. That table is the source of V, J and clone size, and D and trimming were worked out from the DNA. The sample lists approximately 160,000 clones, around 74% seen once, with less than 4.5% in the top ten. Per the germline V gene, CDR1 is LGHDT and CDR2 is YNNKEL (reference sequence). Trimming cost V 5 bases and J 6 bases; bases outside gene matches: 10. The CDR3 is 17 amino acids. The sample consisted of peripheral blood. The TCR sequence derives from a woman of 80 years or more with acute or convalescent COVID-19. The chain joins TRBV3-1 (or the pseudogene TRBV3-2) to TRBJ1-4; 12 bases match TRBD1. As DNA, the CDR3 is TGTGCCAGCAGCAAGAACCCCGGGACAGGGGGCGATGAAAAACTGTTTTTT. Its protein is CASSKNPGTGGDEKLFF.